These 11 T cell receptor beta chains share one sample of origin, sequenced in a study of identical twins. TCRdb analysed the 5' RACE reads with MiXCR anew, one entry per CDR3 protein. The sample has around 230,000 distinct CDR3 sequences; around a tenth are singletons. The sequenced sample consisted of memory (CD45RO+) T cells sorted from blood. The receptors come from a woman aged 18 to 35 in good health.

The chain combines TRBV20-1 with TRBJ2-1; TRBD2 matches 12 bases. The CDR3 loop spans 18 amino acids. Germline V gene lookup returns CDR1 DFQATT and CDR2 SNEGSKA (reference sequence). V dropped 0 bases and J dropped 1; count of bases not matched to a gene: 7. CDR3 coding DNA: TGCAGTGCTAGAGATACTAGCGGGAGGTCGGGGTCCTACAATGAGCAGTTCTTC. This encodes CSARDTSGRSGSYNEQFF.

The sample holds a few counts of this clonotype. The V call is TRBV20-1, the J call TRBJ1-3; a weak D match, TRBD1 (6 bases). Germline V gene data show CDR1 as DFQATT and CDR2 as SNEGSKA (reference sequence). Trimming shortened V by 5 bases and J by 0 bases, and 11 bases separated the two germline ends. The CDR3 has 14 residues. CDR3 nucleotide sequence: TGCAGTGCTCCTGGACAGTTCTCTGGAAACACCATATATTTT. Amino acids: CSAPGQFSGNTIYF.

This clonotype was found a few times. This chain links TRBV5-1 with TRBJ2-5; 13 nucleotides align to TRBD2. V dropped 4 bases and J dropped 2; count of bases not matched to a gene: 5. Germline-derived CDR1 and CDR2 are SGHRS and YFSETQ. This CDR3 is 16 amino acids long. The CDR3 reads CASSRGTSGKQETQYF. The CDR3, as DNA: TGCGCCAGCAGCCGGGGGACTAGCGGGAAACAAGAGACCCAGTACTTC.

The chain is built from TRBV15 and TRBJ2-3, with TRBD2 as a possible D gene (6 bases). CDR1 and CDR2 (germline): LNHNV, YYDKDF (reference sequence). CDR3 length: 16 residues. The ends were cut back, 0 bases at V and 5 bases at J, with 15 bases in the middle. CDR3 amino acids: CATSREGRRARDTQYF. CDR3 DNA sequence: TGTGCCACCAGCAGAGAAGGCAGGAGGGCCCGAGATACGCAGTATTTT.

This clonotype showed up just a few times. The chain has TRBV20-1 and TRBJ2-3; D tentatively reads TRBD1 or TRBD2 (5 bases each). The V gene's germline CDR1 is DFQATT and CDR2 SNEGSKA (reference sequence). CDR3 length: 16 residues. V shed 0 bases and J shed 0 bases, with 13 bases lying between them. As DNA, the CDR3 is TGCAGTGCTAGAGATAAGGGCAGGGAGAGCACAGATACGCAGTATTTT. It translates to CSARDKGRESTDTQYF.

The CDR3: CASSYKWPAGEQYF. CDR3 nucleotide sequence: TGTGCCAGCAGTTACAAGTGGCCGGCCGGGGAGCAGTACTTC. The chain is built from TRBV6-5 and TRBJ2-7; no reliable D call. Germline V lookup: CDR1 MNHEY, CDR2 SVGAGI. CDR3 length equals 14 residues. V gave up 2 bases and J gave up 7 bases, with 15 bases separating them.

The chain combines TRBV6-5 with TRBJ2-2; 8 nucleotides agree with TRBD1. With V trimmed by 0 bases and J by 7 bases, 7 bases remained unmatched. CDR1 is MNHEY, CDR2 SVGAGI, per germline. This CDR3 is 16 amino acids long. As DNA, the CDR3 is TGTGCCAGCAGTTACTCGGCAGGGGGCGCTTACGGGGAGCTGTTTTTT. Translation: CASSYSAGGAYGELFF.

This rearrangement joins TRBV24-1 to TRBJ2-1; tentative D call: TRBD2 (6 bases). Trimming shortened V by 3 bases and J by 7 bases, and 9 bases separated the two germline ends. The CDR3 covers 13 residues. The germline CDR1 and CDR2 sequences are KGHDR and SFDVKD. The CDR3 coding sequence is TGTGCCACCAGTGATCCAGGAGGGAATGAGCAGTTCTTC. Its protein product is CATSDPGGNEQFF.

This clonotype was observed many times. The chain joins TRBV3-1 to TRBJ2-3; D is ambiguous. Germline V gives CDR1 LGHDT, CDR2 YNNKEL (reference sequence). The CDR3 contains 14 residues. Trimming removed 3 bases from V and 6 bases from J, with 13 bases in between. CDR3 sequence (DNA): TGTGCCAGCAGCCAGATCCTCCAAGCGGATACGCAGTATTTT. Translation: CASSQILQADTQYF.

This clonotype was seen many times. The rearrangement links TRBV12-3 or TRBV12-4 to TRBJ2-1; TRBD2 agrees at 9 bases. The V gene end was trimmed by 4 bases and the J gene end by 6 bases; junction bases not matched to a gene: 7. The CDR3 extends over 15 amino acids. In DNA form, the CDR3 reads TGTGCCAGCAGTTCGGGACTAGCAGCCGCCAATGAGCAGTTCTTC. Its translation: CASSSGLAAANEQFF.

This clonotype was detected only a few times. This sequence joins TRBV5-1 and TRBJ2-3, with unresolved D. CDR1 and CDR2 from the germline V gene are SGHRS and YFSETQ. Trimming left V 2 bases short and J 2 bases short, with 9 bases between. The CDR3 length is 14 residues. CDR3 residues: CASSFGENTDTQYF. The CDR3 nucleotides are TGCGCCAGCAGCTTTGGGGAAAACACAGATACGCAGTATTTT.